A selection of T cell receptor beta chains follows, all from one sample in a study of blood T cell repertoires in COVID-19. Assay: immunoSEQ multiplex PCR; the TCRdb copy retains only in-frame clones and omits some. Of under 250,000 clones listed, 84% are singletons. Specimen: peripheral blood. The source of these receptors is a middle-aged woman who had recovered from COVID-19. CDR3s include the opening cysteine and the closing phenylalanine or tryptophan. D genes are given only for firm matches. Only part of the rows carry a size: once, few, many, or a class if the clone is expanded.

>TRBJ1-2|TRBV6-6|NA|NA
CASSRGVEESGYTF
TGTGCCAGCAGCCGGGGGGTGGAAGAGAGTGGCTACACCTTC
>TRBJ2-7|TRBV28|TRBD1|NA
CASSFRDRANYEQYF
TGTGCCAGCAGTTTCCGGGACAGGGCTAACTACGAGCAGTACTTC
>TRBJ2-5|TRBV5-5|TRBD2|NA
CASSDRTSGETQYF
TGTGCCAGCAGCGACCGGACTAGCGGAGAGACCCAGTACTTC
>TRBJ2-6|TRBV5-1|NA|NA
CASSLVGAGANVLTF
TGCGCCAGCAGCTTGGTAGGGGCTGGGGCCAACGTCCTGACTTTC
>TRBJ2-1|TRBV18|TRBD1|NA
CASSPGQGIGNEQFF
TGTGCCAGCTCACCGGGACAGGGGATAGGCAATGAGCAGTTCTTC
>TRBJ1-2|TRBV6-7|TRBD1|NA
CASSYSMPTGRAGVGYTF
TGTGCCAGCAGTTACTCGATGCCGACAGGGCGAGCGGGGGTTGGCTACACCTTC
>TRBJ2-3|TRBV28|NA|few
CASSITSSTDTQYF
TGTGCCAGCAGTATAACTAGCAGCACAGATACGCAGTATTTT
>TRBJ2-1|TRBV2|NA|few
CASSLAGTYNEQFF
TGTGCCAGCAGTCTTGCGGGGACCTACAATGAGCAGTTCTTC
>TRBJ2-7|TRBV5-1|TRBD2|NA
CASSHTGRRGLAGGGYEQYF
TGCGCCAGCAGCCACACGGGACGGCGAGGACTAGCGGGGGGTGGGTACGAGCAGTACTTC
>TRBJ1-5|TRBV19|NA|NA
CASSTTALNQPQHF
TGTGCCAGTAGCACGACAGCGTTAAATCAGCCCCAGCATTTT
>TRBJ1-1|TRBV15|NA|NA
CATSRDELPNTEAFF
TGTGCCACCAGCAGAGATGAACTCCCGAACACTGAAGCTTTCTTT
>TRBJ1-6|TRBV10-3|TRBD1|few
CAISGTGGNPDSPLHF
TGTGCCATCAGCGGGACAGGGGGAAACCCGGACTCACCCCTCCACTTT
>TRBJ2-1|TRBV5-1|TRBD2|NA
CASSLDPGGNNEQFF
TGCGCCAGCAGCTTGGACCCGGGGGGAAACAATGAGCAGTTCTTC
>TRBJ1-5|TRBV30|NA|NA
CAWSVGQSGQPQHF
TGTGCCTGGAGTGTAGGACAGTCAGGTCAGCCCCAGCATTTT
>TRBJ1-2|TRBV28|NA|NA
CATLGGRSYGYTF
TGTGCCACCCTTGGGGGCAGAAGCTATGGCTACACCTTC
>TRBJ1-1|TRBV5-1|NA|NA
CASSLARGDRAFF
TGCGCCAGCAGCTTGGCCCGGGGGGATAGGGCTTTCTTT
>TRBJ1-3|TRBV10-3|NA|NA
CASRGAGNSGNTIYF
TGTGCCTCCAGGGGCGCCGGAAACTCTGGAAACACCATATATTTT
>TRBJ2-5|TRBV7-9|NA|NA
CASTETGRRETQYF
TGTGCCAGCACCGAGACAGGGAGGCGGGAGACCCAGTACTTC
>TRBJ1-4|TRBV25-1|TRBD1|NA
CASSWGTGEKLFF
TGTGCCAGCAGTTGGGGGACAGGCGAAAAACTGTTTTTT
>TRBJ2-5|TRBV29-1|NA|NA
CSVEDPGLVTQYF
TGCAGCGTTGAAGACCCAGGGCTGGTGACCCAGTACTTC
>TRBJ1-1|TRBV6-6|TRBD1|NA
CASSKRQGASIEAFF
TGTGCCAGCAGTAAACGACAGGGAGCCTCTATTGAAGCTTTCTTT
>TRBJ1-1|TRBV5-5|NA|NA
CASSSLPVDTNTEAFF
TGTGCCAGCAGCAGTTTGCCCGTGGACACCAACACTGAAGCTTTCTTT
>TRBJ2-7|TRBV28|TRBD1|NA
CASSSAGTDYEQYF
TGTGCCAGCAGTTCTGCCGGGACAGACTACGAGCAGTACTTC
>TRBJ1-2|TRBV12-3/TRBV12-4|TRBD1|NA
CASRSGGSGYTF
TGTGCCAGCAGGTCAGGGGGTAGTGGCTACACCTTC
>TRBJ2-3|TRBV2|NA|NA
CASSDSRDVNTDTQYF
TGTGCCAGCAGTGACTCGCGGGACGTGAACACAGATACGCAGTATTTT
>TRBJ2-7|TRBV27|NA|NA
CASSLYRGSYEQYF
TGTGCCAGCAGTTTATACCGGGGATCTTACGAGCAGTACTTC